This T cell receptor beta chain was recorded in a study of cytomegalovirus exposure and HLA in healthy donors. Study context: Tens of millions of unique TCR sequences came from HLA-typed donors in an early release.

In the PCR, 60 Vbeta and 13 Jbeta primers were used. TCRdb's copy holds only in-frame clones and misses some; the assay was immunoSEQ multiplex PCR. Among 200,000 to 250,000 clones listed, more than 75% were seen once. Comment on this clone: Its specificity is unknown.

Study findings and constraints: The authors later found most CMV-associated TCR beta chains appeared HLA-restricted.

Per germline, CDR1 KGHSH and CDR2 LQKENI. The CDR3 loop spans 14 amino acids. The ends lost 3 bases at V and 3 bases at J; junction bases unmatched: 4. The clonotype originates from a male donor in good health and CMV-seronegative. V and J are TRBV18 and TRBJ1-1; TRBD1 aligns across 7 bases. Sequenced input: PBMCs. The CDR3 spells CASSPTGRDTEAFF. Here the CDR3 DNA reads TGTGCCAGCTCACCGACAGGGAGAGACACTGAAGCTTTCTTT.